This TCR beta chain was obtained from a study of blood T cell repertoires in COVID-19. Study-level information: COVID-19 samples, acute and convalescent, were from the United States, Italy and Spain.

CDR1 and CDR2 (germline): LNHDA, SQIVND (reference sequence). The CDR3 length is 13 residues. Trimming took 4 bases from V and 5 from J, leaving 11 bases between them. As originally analysed: Estimation of nucleated cell counts was performed using reference gene primer amplification. Method: immunoSEQ multiplex PCR; TCRdb's copy keeps in-frame clones and lacks some. V and J calls plus clone size are reproduced from that table; the DNA served to infer D and trimming. The sample carries 78,000 or so clones, 86% recorded once. This TCR was sampled from a man in his fifties or sixties with active or convalescent COVID-19. The sequencing input was peripheral blood. V is TRBV19 and J is TRBJ1-1, with D possibly TRBD1 on 5 matching bases. The CDR3 here is CASSSQGGTEAFF. CDR3 nucleotide sequence: TGTGCCAGTAGTAGCCAGGGAGGTACTGAAGCTTTCTTT.